One and the same sample provided the 27 T cell receptor beta chains below, sequenced in a study of blood T cell repertoires in COVID-19. This table comes from immunoSEQ multiplex PCR, and its TCRdb copy is limited to in-frame clones, with some not included. The sample has approximately 74,000 clones, about four fifths seen once. Sequenced input: peripheral blood. These receptors all come from a human donor in a cohort sampled during active COVID-19.

V is TRBV14 and J is TRBJ2-7; possible D gene TRBD1, 5 bases. Germline loops: CDR1 SGHDN, CDR2 FVKESK. This CDR3 has 14 residues. V was trimmed by 1 base and J by 6 bases, leaving 13 bases between them. CDR3 in DNA: TGTGCCAGCAGCCAAGGGGGCCGGAGAGGCGAGCAGTACTTC. Translating it yields CASSQGGRRGEQYF.

This chain joins TRBV10-2 and TRBJ2-1; 9 bases align to TRBD2. Germline CDR1 and CDR2: WSHSY and SAAADI. J gave up 7 bases and V 6 bases, and 7 bases lay outside the gene matches. The CDR3 extends over 14 amino acids. The CDR3 sequence: CASRPLAGTNEQFF. The CDR3, as DNA: TGCGCCAGCAGACCCCTAGCGGGAACGAATGAGCAGTTCTTC.

The chain has TRBV28 and TRBJ2-7; 9 bases agree with TRBD2. The CDR3 is made up of 14 amino acids. In germline, CDR1 is MDHEN, CDR2 SYDVKM. With V trimmed by 5 bases and J by 0 bases, 2 bases remained unmatched. CDR3 sequence: CASSKAGGSYEQYF. The CDR3 coding sequence is TGTGCCAGCAGTAAAGCGGGGGGCTCCTACGAGCAGTACTTC.

This clone appeared a few times. The V gene is TRBV30, the J gene TRBJ2-2, with D perhaps matching TRBD1 (7 bases). Germline CDR1 reads GTSNPN; CDR2 reads SVGIG (reference sequence). The V and J ends lost 4 bases and 6 bases respectively, with 12 bases between them. This CDR3 contains 13 residues. Here the CDR3 DNA reads TGTGCCTGGACCAGGGGGGCGGCCGGGGAGCTGTTTTTT. Protein sequence: CAWTRGAAGELFF. The complete variable domain, with remaining parts taken from reference TRBV30 and TRBJ2-2, reads SQTIHQWPATLVQPVGSPLSLECTVEGTSNPNLYWYRQAAGRGLQLLFYSVGIGQISSEVPQNLSASRPQDRQFILSSKKLLLSDSGFYLCAWTRGAAGELFFGEGSRLTVL.

The CDR3: CASSPNIETQYF. As DNA, the CDR3 is TGTGCCAGCTCACCAAACATAGAGACCCAGTACTTC. The genes are TRBV18 and TRBJ2-5, with no clear D. Per the germline V gene, CDR1 is KGHSH and CDR2 is LQKENI. This CDR3 is 12 amino acids long. V dropped 2 bases and J dropped 4 bases, with 5 bases sitting between them.

This chain links TRBV3-1 (or the pseudogene TRBV3-2) with TRBJ1-3; weak D call: TRBD1 (6 bases). CDR3 length equals 16 residues. Trimming removed 5 bases at V and 0 bases at J, with 14 bases between. Germline CDR1 and CDR2: LGHDT and YNNKEL (reference sequence). The CDR3 DNA is TGTGCCAGCAGCTACCGTGGGGGCACCTCTGGAAACACCATATATTTT. Its protein product is CASSYRGGTSGNTIYF.

The chain uses TRBV27 and TRBJ1-2, with a tentative D call TRBD1 (5 bases). The CDR3 is 13 amino acids. The germline CDR1 and CDR2 sequences are MNHEY and SMNVEV (reference sequence). V was clipped by 8 bases and J by 12 bases, with 22 bases between them. DNA for the CDR3: TGTGCCAGCCTCCATAGGGGAGGGGAAGTCCACACCTTC. Translation gives CASLHRGGEVHTF.

The CDR3 sequence: CASSQDPPFGETQYF. CDR3 nucleotide sequence: TGCGCCAGCAGCCAAGATCCTCCCTTCGGGGAGACCCAGTACTTC. The rearrangement joins TRBV4-1 to TRBJ2-5, with D hard to call. Germline V gene sequence: CDR1 MGHRA, CDR2 YSYEKL. Trimming cost V 0 bases and J 5 bases, with 13 bases left between them. The CDR3 spans 15 residues.

The chain is built from TRBV2 and TRBJ2-2, with 7 bases fitting TRBD2. There are 15 residues in the CDR3. V was pared by 11 bases and J by 5 bases, with 14 bases of the junction left unmatched. In germline, CDR1 is SNHLY, CDR2 FYNNEI. This chain's CDR3 is CALLTREGTTGELFF. CDR3 DNA: TGTGCCCTCTTGACCAGGGAGGGTACGACCGGGGAGCTGTTTTTT.

This clone came up once. The rearrangement links TRBV3-1 (or the pseudogene TRBV3-2) to TRBJ1-5, with no clear D. Between the trimmed V and J ends, which lost 0 bases and 1 base, there was a span of 7 bases. The CDR3 covers 15 residues. The V gene's germline CDR1 is LGHDT and CDR2 YNNKEL (reference sequence). CDR3 region: CASSQDIGSNQPQHF. The CDR3, as DNA: TGTGCCAGCAGCCAAGATATCGGGAGCAATCAGCCCCAGCATTTT.

This chain joins TRBV19 and TRBJ2-5, with 12 nucleotides matching TRBD2. J lost 4 bases, V lost 3 bases, and 18 bases had no gene match. Germline V CDR1 and CDR2: LNHDA, SQIVND (reference sequence). The CDR3 is made up of 20 amino acids. The CDR3 spells CASSMIPKRLAGGRAETQYF. The CDR3 DNA follows: TGTGCCAGTAGTATGATCCCGAAGAGGCTAGCGGGAGGGCGGGCAGAGACCCAGTACTTC.

The genes are TRBV10-1 and TRBJ2-2, with TRBD2 matching over 8 bases. V was clipped by 2 bases and J by 5 bases; unmatched bases: 7. In germline, CDR1 is WNHNN, CDR2 SYGVQD (reference sequence). The CDR3 is 16 amino acids. CDR3: CASSEIREGRTGELFF. The CDR3, as DNA: TGCGCCAGCAGTGAGATACGGGAGGGTCGAACCGGGGAGCTGTTTTTT.

V gene TRBV25-1 combines with J gene TRBJ1-4, with D tentatively TRBD1 (5 bases). CDR1 MGHDK and CDR2 SYGVNS come from the germline V gene. Deletions cut 2 bases from V and 2 bases from J, with 12 bases between. The CDR3 has 16 residues. The CDR3 DNA reads as TGTGCCAGCAGTGAAGGGGGGATCCGGACTAATGAAAAACTGTTTTTT. Translating it yields CASSEGGIRTNEKLFF.

V gene TRBV18 combines with J gene TRBJ2-3; 8 bases agree with TRBD1. V lost 6 bases, J lost 8 bases, and 13 bases stayed unmatched. The CDR3 is made up of 15 amino acids. CDR1 is KGHSH and CDR2 is LQKENI in the germline V gene. The CDR3, as DNA: TGTGCCAGCTCGCTACCGGCCCGAGGACAGGGTACGCAGTATTTT. It codes for CASSLPARGQGTQYF.

The CDR3 bases are TGTGCCAGCAGTTGGGGACAGGGGCGACACGAGCAGTACTTC. Protein: CASSWGQGRHEQYF. The rearrangement joins TRBV6-6 to TRBJ2-7; 10 bases fit TRBD1. This CDR3 is 14 amino acids long. Germline V lookup: CDR1 MNHNY, CDR2 SVGAGI (reference sequence). V was clipped by 4 bases and J by 5 bases; unmatched bases: 5.

Notes on this clone: Other nucleotide sequences from this sample produce the same CDR3. The V call is TRBV7-2, the J call TRBJ2-1, with 9 bases identical to TRBD2. CDR1 and CDR2 (germline): SGHTA, FQGNSA. V lost 5 bases and J lost 4; bases outside the gene matches: 6. The CDR3 is 15 amino acids. The CDR3 DNA follows: TGTGCCAGCAGCCCCTGGACTAGCGAATACAATGAGCAGTTCTTC. Amino acids: CASSPWTSEYNEQFF.

The chain employs TRBV19 and TRBJ1-1, with 10 bases lining up with TRBD1. The CDR3 is 15 residues long. Germline V gives CDR1 LNHDA, CDR2 SQIVND (reference sequence). Unmatched junction bases numbered 9, after V lost 5 bases and J lost 6 bases. Written as DNA, the CDR3 is TGTGCCAGTAGTTTAGGGGGGACAGGGGAGTCTGAAGCTTTCTTT. Protein product: CASSLGGTGESEAFF.

The chain carries TRBV18 and TRBJ2-1; TRBD2 agrees at 13 bases. Trimming at V came to 1 base and at J to 9 bases, leaving 3 bases not matched to a gene. Germline V CDR1 and CDR2: KGHSH, LQKENI. CDR3 length equals 15 residues. The CDR3 DNA sequence: TGTGCCAGCTCACCACAGGGACTAGCGGGAAGTGAGCAGTTCTTC. It encodes CASSPQGLAGSEQFF.

The sample holds one count of this clone. The chain links TRBV11-2 to TRBJ2-5, with 10 positions matching TRBD1. Unmatched junction bases numbered 10, after V lost 4 bases and J lost 2 bases. Germline V gene lookup returns CDR1 SGHAT and CDR2 FQNNGV. This CDR3 region has 17 residues. The CDR3 coding sequence is TGTGCCAGCAGCTCTGGGACAGGGGTCGTCGGGCAAGAGACCCAGTACTTC. Translating gives CASSSGTGVVGQETQYF. The whole variable domain, filled in from reference TRBV11-2 and TRBJ2-5, reads EAGVAQSPRYKIIEKRQSVAFWCNPISGHATLYWYQQILGQGPKLLIQFQNNGVVDDSQLPKDRFSAERLKGVDSTLKIQPAKLEDSAVYLCASSSGTGVVGQETQYFGPGTRLLVL.

The CDR3 region has the DNA TGTGCCAGCAGTTTAAGGCAGGCGGGTAATGAAAAACTGTTTTTT. Translation: CASSLRQAGNEKLFF. This chain connects TRBV27 to TRBJ1-4; no clear D gene. V was cut by 2 bases and J by 4 bases, with 11 bases left in between. Germline CDR1 MNHEY, CDR2 SMNVEV (reference sequence). There are 15 residues in the CDR3.

V usage is TRBV6-6 and J usage is TRBJ2-4, with a weak D call TRBD1 (6 bases). The germline CDR1 and CDR2 sequences are MNHNY and SVGAGI (reference sequence). The CDR3 is 15 residues long. V was trimmed by 5 bases and J by 8 bases, leaving 19 bases between them. The CDR3, as DNA: TGTGCCAGCAGTCTGCAGAGGCAGGGGTGGGACATTCAGTACTTC. It specifies CASSLQRQGWDIQYF.

J is TRBJ2-1 and V is TRBV2; 12 bases map to TRBD2. With V trimmed by 5 bases and J by 7 bases, 3 bases remained unmatched. CDR1 SNHLY and CDR2 FYNNEI come from the germline V gene. The CDR3 is 14 residues long. DNA for the CDR3: TGTGCCAGCAGTTGGACTAGCGGGACTAATGAGCAGTTCTTC. Translation: CASSWTSGTNEQFF.

J is TRBJ2-5 and V is TRBV2, with TRBD2 identical over 8 bases. Trimming at V came to 3 bases and at J to 5 bases, leaving 11 bases not matched to a gene. The V gene's germline CDR1 is SNHLY and CDR2 FYNNEI. The CDR3 is 16 amino acids. The CDR3 here is CASSEGLAGGWETQYF. For the CDR3, the DNA is TGTGCCAGCAGTGAGGGGCTAGCGGGCGGTTGGGAGACCCAGTACTTC.

The chain joins TRBV7-9 to TRBJ1-1; the match to TRBD1 covers 7 bases. The trim removed 8 bases at V and 5 bases at J, leaving 8 bases unmatched. CDR1 SEHNR and CDR2 FQNEAQ come from the germline V gene (reference sequence). This CDR3 comprises 13 residues. The CDR3 sequence is CASFQTGWTEAFF. Here the CDR3 DNA reads TGTGCCAGCTTCCAGACAGGGTGGACTGAAGCTTTCTTT.

The chain couples TRBV11-2 to TRBJ1-1; D ambiguous. CDR3 length: 12 amino acids. With 4 bases removed from V and 3 bases from J, the gap between germline ends came to 6 bases. CDR1 is SGHAT, CDR2 FQNNGV, per germline. The CDR3 sequence is CASSWAHTEAFF. The CDR3 nucleotides read TGTGCCAGCAGCTGGGCCCACACTGAAGCTTTCTTT. The full variable domain, with the rest looked up from reference TRBV11-2 and TRBJ1-1, is EAGVAQSPRYKIIEKRQSVAFWCNPISGHATLYWYQQILGQGPKLLIQFQNNGVVDDSQLPKDRFSAERLKGVDSTLKIQPAKLEDSAVYLCASSWAHTEAFFGQGTRLTVV.

This clone was seen once. This chain links TRBV6-5 with TRBJ2-2; 12 nucleotides align to TRBD1. Germline-derived CDR1 and CDR2 are MNHEY and SVGAGI. V shed 0 bases and J 14 bases; nucleotides not matched to a gene: 4. This CDR3 has 14 residues. This CDR3 is CASSYSAGQGALFF. Written as DNA, the CDR3 is TGTGCCAGCAGTTACTCGGCGGGACAGGGGGCTCTGTTTTTT.

This clone was recorded at least ten times. The chain couples TRBV5-1 to TRBJ2-1, with 8 bases that match TRBD1. J gave up 6 bases and V 4 bases, and 6 bases lay outside the gene matches. There are 14 residues in the CDR3. Germline CDR1 reads SGHRS; CDR2 reads YFSETQ. As DNA, the CDR3 is TGCGCCAGCAGCGTCCGGGACAGGTCCAATGAGCAGTTCTTC. Translation gives CASSVRDRSNEQFF. Full variable domain (rest looked up from reference TRBV5-1 and TRBJ2-1): KAGVTQTPRYLIKTRGQQVTLSCSPISGHRSVSWYQQTPGQGLQFLFEYFSETQRNKGNFPGRFSGRQFSNSRSEMNVSTLELGDSALYLCASSVRDRSNEQFFGPGTRLTVL.